One sample yielded the 30 T cell receptor beta chains listed below, sequenced in a study of shared clonotypes between healthy human individuals. Libraries were prepared by immunoSEQ multiplex PCR; TCRdb keeps only in-frame clonotypes and omits some of them. Of more than 400,000 clones in the sample, 90% to 96% were seen once. The specimen was naive CD4+ T cells sorted from blood. Subset given: CD45RA+ positively selected. These receptors were taken from a woman aged 25 to 39 in good health.

The chain uses TRBV7-2 and TRBJ2-3; 11 nucleotides line up with TRBD2. Germline V gives CDR1 SGHTA, CDR2 FQGNSA. The CDR3 extends over 19 amino acids. The junction had 14 bases not matched to a gene; V was cut back by 2 bases and J by 4 bases. The CDR3 here is CASSLSLAGGPFVADTQYF. The CDR3 coding sequence is TGTGCCAGCAGCTTAAGTCTAGCGGGAGGCCCCTTCGTGGCAGATACGCAGTATTTT.

This clone was counted a single time. The chain combines TRBV10-3 with TRBJ1-2; 8 bases fit TRBD1. This CDR3 is 18 amino acids long. The J segment lost 0 bases and the V segment lost 1 base, leaving 10 bases of the junction unmatched. The germline V gene encodes CDR1 ENHRY and CDR2 SYGVKD. CDR3 nucleotide sequence: TGTGCCATCAGTGAGTGGGTTTCGACAGGGGCTACTAACTATGGCTACACCTTC. Encoded protein: CAISEWVSTGATNYGYTF.

This chain connects TRBV7-2 to TRBJ1-1, with D maybe TRBD1 (6 bases). Deletions cut 5 bases from V and 9 bases from J, with 19 bases between. This CDR3 region has 14 residues. Germline V CDR1 and CDR2: SGHTA, FQGNSA. CDR3 amino acids: CASSAQGWIGKAFF. As DNA, the CDR3 is TGTGCCAGCAGCGCGCAGGGGTGGATCGGGAAAGCTTTCTTT.

CDR3: CASSPRVGGDWSNQPQHF. CDR3 DNA: TGTGCCAGCAGCCCAAGAGTAGGGGGGGATTGGAGCAATCAGCCCCAGCATTTT. The V gene is TRBV7-6, the J gene TRBJ1-5; possible D gene TRBD1, 6 bases. V gave up 5 bases and J gave up 1 base, with 21 bases separating them. Germline CDR1 reads SGHVS; CDR2 reads FNYEAQ. The CDR3 has 18 amino acids.

The rearrangement uses TRBV4-1 and TRBJ2-3; TRBD2 agrees at 15 bases. J lost 9 bases, V lost 6 bases, and 10 bases had no gene match. The CDR3 spans 16 residues. The germline V gene encodes CDR1 MGHRA and CDR2 YSYEKL. Here the CDR3 DNA reads TGCGCCAGCAGGACAGGGTGGACTAGCGGGGGGGGGACGCAGTATTTT. Translating it yields CASRTGWTSGGGTQYF.

The chain employs TRBV25-1 and TRBJ2-5; TRBD1 matches 7 bases. With the DNA end fitting TRBJ2-7 better, the J assignment may be wrong. Looked up from germline, CDR1 is MGHDK and CDR2 is SYGVNS. This CDR3 region has 14 residues. The CDR3 region is CASSSGTAFYEQYF. CDR3 nucleotides: TGTGCCAGCAGTTCCGGGACAGCGTTTTACGAGCAGTACTTC.

The V call is TRBV28, the J call TRBJ2-7; tentatively, D is TRBD1 or TRBD2 (5 bases each). V dropped 6 bases and J dropped 7 bases, with 16 bases sitting between them. The CDR3 spans 13 residues. CDR1 is MDHEN, CDR2 SYDVKM, per germline. The CDR3 loop reads CASRERGAREQYF. CDR3 in DNA: TGTGCCAGCAGGGAGAGAGGGGCGAGGGAGCAGTACTTC.

The chain links TRBV25-1 to TRBJ2-7; weak D call: TRBD1 (6 bases). This CDR3 spans 13 amino acids. CDR1 and CDR2 (germline): MGHDK, SYGVNS. V lost 2 bases to trimming and J lost 5 bases, with 10 bases between them. CDR3 region: CASSEQGIDEQYF. In DNA form, the CDR3 reads TGTGCCAGCAGTGAACAGGGGATCGACGAGCAGTACTTC.

The V gene is TRBV28, the J gene TRBJ1-1; D is undetermined. Deletions cut 1 base from V and 4 bases from J, with 13 bases between. CDR1 is MDHEN and CDR2 is SYDVKM in the germline V gene. The CDR3 contains 15 residues. CDR3 sequence (DNA): TGTGCCAGCAGTTTATATGGGGTCGAAGGCACTGAAGCTTTCTTT. Encoded protein: CASSLYGVEGTEAFF. Drawing the rest from reference TRBV28 and TRBJ1-1, the complete variable domain is DVKVTQSSRYLVKRTGEKVFLECVQDMDHENMFWYRQDPGLGLRLIYFSYDVKMKEKGDIPEGYSVSREKKERFSLILESASTNQTSMYLCASSLYGVEGTEAFFGQGTRLTVV.

The V call is TRBV6-6, the J call TRBJ2-3, with TRBD1 as a possible D gene (5 bases). This CDR3 comprises 13 residues. Germline values: CDR1 MNHNY, CDR2 SVGAGI (reference sequence). The germline V and J ends were trimmed by 3 bases and 3 bases, with 7 bases remaining between them. Written as DNA, the CDR3 is TGTGCCAGCAGTTATAGACAGACAGATACGCAGTATTTT. Translated: CASSYRQTDTQYF.

The gene calls are TRBV28 and TRBJ2-7, with D possibly TRBD1 on 6 matching bases. V was shortened by 6 bases and J by 0 bases, with 15 bases between the two germline ends. The CDR3 is made up of 15 amino acids. Germline CDR1 MDHEN, CDR2 SYDVKM. CDR3 in DNA: TGTGCCAGCAGCCCCCCAGGGGTCATCTCCTACGAGCAGTACTTC. Translated, it gives CASSPPGVISYEQYF.

The CDR3 region has the DNA TGTGCCAGCAGTGAAGTCAGCGGGAGTTATTACGAGCAGTACTTC. Protein product: CASSEVSGSYYEQYF. The rearrangement links TRBV6-1 to TRBJ2-7, with 8 positions matching TRBD2. CDR3 length: 15 residues. J was trimmed by 4 bases and V by 1 base; bases with no gene match: 6. Germline V gives CDR1 MNHNS, CDR2 SASEGT.

This clone was counted once. The rearrangement links TRBV28 to TRBJ2-3; 7 positions agree with TRBD1. V lost 8 bases to trimming and J lost 2 bases; unmatched junction nucleotides: 7. This CDR3 comprises 14 residues. Germline V gene sequence: CDR1 MDHEN, CDR2 SYDVKM. The CDR3 sequence: CASQTGPYTDTQYF. DNA for the CDR3: TGTGCCAGCCAGACAGGGCCTTACACAGATACGCAGTATTTT.

The genes are TRBV5-1 and TRBJ1-6; D is unclear. Germline V gene lookup returns CDR1 SGHRS and CDR2 YFSETQ. V shed 7 bases and J shed 9 bases, with 11 bases lying between them. This CDR3 has 12 residues. In DNA, the CDR3 is TGCGCCAGCGGTGAAGCCGGTTCACCCCTCCACTTT. Translation: CASGEAGSPLHF.

The chain joins TRBV29-1 to TRBJ2-3; unclear D gene. The CDR3 spans 14 residues. From germline, CDR1 is SQVTM and CDR2 ANQGSEA. V dropped 7 bases and J dropped 0 bases, with 14 bases sitting between them. Here the CDR3 DNA reads TGCAGCGCTGACGAATTATACAGCACAGATACGCAGTATTTT. It is translated as CSADELYSTDTQYF.

The rearrangement joins TRBV5-1 to TRBJ2-7; TRBD1 aligns across 10 bases. J was trimmed by 4 bases and V by 0 bases; bases with no gene match: 7. This CDR3 contains 16 residues. The germline V gene encodes CDR1 SGHRS and CDR2 YFSETQ. The CDR3: CASSLAPGTGVYEQYF. DNA for the CDR3: TGCGCCAGCAGCTTGGCCCCCGGGACAGGGGTTTACGAGCAGTACTTC.

This chain connects TRBV28 to TRBJ1-4; no definite D call. CDR1 is MDHEN, CDR2 SYDVKM, per germline. The CDR3 consists of 14 residues. Between the trimmed V and J ends, which lost 3 bases and 8 bases, there was a span of 13 bases. The CDR3 spells CASSFGGLDEKLFF. CDR3 DNA: TGTGCCAGCAGTTTTGGAGGGCTCGACGAAAAACTGTTTTTT.

The rearrangement links TRBV6-4 to TRBJ2-1; D is undetermined. This CDR3 has 14 residues. V was pared by 0 bases and J by 4 bases, with 7 bases between. Germline CDR1 and CDR2: MRHNA and SNTAGT. In nucleotides, the CDR3 is TGTGCCAGCAGTGACTCCGGACGTTACAATGAGCAGTTCTTC. Amino acid sequence: CASSDSGRYNEQFF.

The CDR3 nucleotides read TGCGCCAGCAGCTTGGTACACCATGAGCAGTTCTTC. Its translation: CASSLVHHEQFF. V gene TRBV5-1 combines with J gene TRBJ2-1; D is undetermined. Trimming left V 0 bases short and J 8 bases short, with 6 bases between. The CDR3 is 12 amino acids. CDR1 SGHRS and CDR2 YFSETQ come from the germline V gene. The full variable domain, rest sourced from reference TRBV5-1 and TRBJ2-1, is KAGVTQTPRYLIKTRGQQVTLSCSPISGHRSVSWYQQTPGQGLQFLFEYFSETQRNKGNFPGRFSGRQFSNSRSEMNVSTLELGDSALYLCASSLVHHEQFFGPGTRLTVL.

V usage is TRBV7-2 and J usage is TRBJ2-7; maybe TRBD1 (6 bases). Per the germline V gene, CDR1 is SGHTA and CDR2 is FQGNSA. The V end was cut by 1 base, the J end by 3 bases, with 7 bases between. There are 13 residues in the CDR3. CDR3 sequence (DNA): TGTGCCAGCAGCTTAGGGACAGTCTACGAGCAGTACTTC. This encodes CASSLGTVYEQYF.

The chain recombines TRBV11-2 with TRBJ2-7; a weak D match, TRBD2 (6 bases). The V end lost 3 bases, the J end lost 5 bases, and 11 bases lay between the germline ends. This CDR3 is 13 amino acids long. Germline CDR1 and CDR2: SGHAT and FQNNGV. Here the CDR3 DNA reads TGTGCCAGCAGCTTCACGACTAGGGACGAGCAGTACTTC. As protein: CASSFTTRDEQYF.

This clone was counted a single time. CDR3 in amino acids: CASSFRVSFTSTDTQYF. The CDR3 DNA sequence: TGTGCCAGCAGTTTCCGCGTATCGTTTACTAGCACAGATACGCAGTATTTT. V and J are TRBV28 and TRBJ2-3; D gene uncertain. The CDR3 has 17 amino acids. Germline V gene lookup returns CDR1 MDHEN and CDR2 SYDVKM. V lost 3 bases and J lost 0, with 16 bases in between.

The rearrangement uses TRBV15 and TRBJ2-7, with no clear D. The CDR3 length is 13 residues. Trimming stripped 8 bases from V and 6 bases from J, with 17 bases between. The germline CDR1 and CDR2 sequences are LNHNV and YYDKDF (reference sequence). CDR3 in amino acids: CATSNENYPEQYF. The CDR3 DNA is TGTGCCACCTCTAACGAAAACTACCCCGAGCAGTACTTC.

This clone was counted only a few times. V is TRBV27 and J is TRBJ2-7; possibly TRBD2 for D (5 bases). With 8 bases removed from V and 7 bases from J, the gap between germline ends came to 21 bases. Germline CDR1 is MNHEY and CDR2 is SMNVEV (reference sequence). The CDR3 totals 14 residues. The CDR3 DNA follows: TGTGCCAGCCCTATACGGCCGGAGGAAGGGGAGCAGTACTTC. Translating gives CASPIRPEEGEQYF.

V usage is TRBV5-6 and J usage is TRBJ1-1; no firm D call. The CDR3 is made up of 14 amino acids. CDR1 is SGHDT, CDR2 YYEEEE, per germline. V was trimmed by 0 bases and J by 1 base, leaving 7 bases between them. Here the CDR3 DNA reads TGTGCCAGCAGCTTGGTAGAGCGGAACACTGAAGCTTTCTTT. This sequence encodes CASSLVERNTEAFF.

V gene TRBV20-1 combines with J gene TRBJ1-4; D is undetermined. CDR1 is DFQATT, CDR2 SNEGSKA, per germline (reference sequence). The CDR3 loop spans 11 amino acids. V was trimmed by 8 bases and J by 0 bases, leaving 4 bases between them. The CDR3 region is CSPSTNEKLFF. The CDR3 DNA reads as TGCAGTCCGTCAACTAATGAAAAACTGTTTTTT.

The chain couples TRBV6-6 to TRBJ2-2; D might be TRBD1 (6 bases). CDR1 is MNHNY and CDR2 is SVGAGI in the germline V gene (reference sequence). The CDR3 has 15 residues. Trimming took 6 bases from V and 4 from J, leaving 15 bases between them. CDR3 nucleotide sequence: TGTGCCAGCAGATTGGTTACAGGGCGCACCGGGGAGCTGTTTTTT. Its translation is CASRLVTGRTGELFF.

The chain links TRBV5-1 to TRBJ2-7; a possible D gene is TRBD1 (6 bases). The CDR3 covers 14 residues. Trimming left V 0 bases short and J 2 bases short, with 9 bases between. The germline V gene encodes CDR1 SGHRS and CDR2 YFSETQ. The CDR3 DNA reads TGCGCCAGCAGCTTGGTGTCAGGGGCCTACGAGCAGTACTTC. Its translation: CASSLVSGAYEQYF. The full variable domain, in which reference TRBV5-1 and TRBJ2-7 provide the parts outside the CDR3, is KAGVTQTPRYLIKTRGQQVTLSCSPISGHRSVSWYQQTPGQGLQFLFEYFSETQRNKGNFPGRFSGRQFSNSRSEMNVSTLELGDSALYLCASSLVSGAYEQYFGPGTRLTVT.

This chain joins TRBV29-1 and TRBJ1-1, with D uncertain. V was clipped by 3 bases and J by 4 bases, with 9 bases between them. The CDR3 loop spans 12 amino acids. Germline lookup yields CDR1 SQVTM and CDR2 ANQGSEA. The chain's CDR3 is CSVDFTSTEAFF. Here the CDR3 DNA reads TGCAGCGTTGACTTTACCTCCACTGAAGCTTTCTTT.

This clone appeared a single time. This sequence joins TRBV5-1 and TRBJ1-3; D is undetermined. The V gene's germline CDR1 is SGHRS and CDR2 YFSETQ. This CDR3 is 13 amino acids long. The V gene lost 7 bases and the J gene lost 2 bases, with 10 bases spanning the gap. The CDR3 DNA reads TGCGCCAGCGCCCCCGGGACTGGAAACACCATATATTTT. It translates to CASAPGTGNTIYF.